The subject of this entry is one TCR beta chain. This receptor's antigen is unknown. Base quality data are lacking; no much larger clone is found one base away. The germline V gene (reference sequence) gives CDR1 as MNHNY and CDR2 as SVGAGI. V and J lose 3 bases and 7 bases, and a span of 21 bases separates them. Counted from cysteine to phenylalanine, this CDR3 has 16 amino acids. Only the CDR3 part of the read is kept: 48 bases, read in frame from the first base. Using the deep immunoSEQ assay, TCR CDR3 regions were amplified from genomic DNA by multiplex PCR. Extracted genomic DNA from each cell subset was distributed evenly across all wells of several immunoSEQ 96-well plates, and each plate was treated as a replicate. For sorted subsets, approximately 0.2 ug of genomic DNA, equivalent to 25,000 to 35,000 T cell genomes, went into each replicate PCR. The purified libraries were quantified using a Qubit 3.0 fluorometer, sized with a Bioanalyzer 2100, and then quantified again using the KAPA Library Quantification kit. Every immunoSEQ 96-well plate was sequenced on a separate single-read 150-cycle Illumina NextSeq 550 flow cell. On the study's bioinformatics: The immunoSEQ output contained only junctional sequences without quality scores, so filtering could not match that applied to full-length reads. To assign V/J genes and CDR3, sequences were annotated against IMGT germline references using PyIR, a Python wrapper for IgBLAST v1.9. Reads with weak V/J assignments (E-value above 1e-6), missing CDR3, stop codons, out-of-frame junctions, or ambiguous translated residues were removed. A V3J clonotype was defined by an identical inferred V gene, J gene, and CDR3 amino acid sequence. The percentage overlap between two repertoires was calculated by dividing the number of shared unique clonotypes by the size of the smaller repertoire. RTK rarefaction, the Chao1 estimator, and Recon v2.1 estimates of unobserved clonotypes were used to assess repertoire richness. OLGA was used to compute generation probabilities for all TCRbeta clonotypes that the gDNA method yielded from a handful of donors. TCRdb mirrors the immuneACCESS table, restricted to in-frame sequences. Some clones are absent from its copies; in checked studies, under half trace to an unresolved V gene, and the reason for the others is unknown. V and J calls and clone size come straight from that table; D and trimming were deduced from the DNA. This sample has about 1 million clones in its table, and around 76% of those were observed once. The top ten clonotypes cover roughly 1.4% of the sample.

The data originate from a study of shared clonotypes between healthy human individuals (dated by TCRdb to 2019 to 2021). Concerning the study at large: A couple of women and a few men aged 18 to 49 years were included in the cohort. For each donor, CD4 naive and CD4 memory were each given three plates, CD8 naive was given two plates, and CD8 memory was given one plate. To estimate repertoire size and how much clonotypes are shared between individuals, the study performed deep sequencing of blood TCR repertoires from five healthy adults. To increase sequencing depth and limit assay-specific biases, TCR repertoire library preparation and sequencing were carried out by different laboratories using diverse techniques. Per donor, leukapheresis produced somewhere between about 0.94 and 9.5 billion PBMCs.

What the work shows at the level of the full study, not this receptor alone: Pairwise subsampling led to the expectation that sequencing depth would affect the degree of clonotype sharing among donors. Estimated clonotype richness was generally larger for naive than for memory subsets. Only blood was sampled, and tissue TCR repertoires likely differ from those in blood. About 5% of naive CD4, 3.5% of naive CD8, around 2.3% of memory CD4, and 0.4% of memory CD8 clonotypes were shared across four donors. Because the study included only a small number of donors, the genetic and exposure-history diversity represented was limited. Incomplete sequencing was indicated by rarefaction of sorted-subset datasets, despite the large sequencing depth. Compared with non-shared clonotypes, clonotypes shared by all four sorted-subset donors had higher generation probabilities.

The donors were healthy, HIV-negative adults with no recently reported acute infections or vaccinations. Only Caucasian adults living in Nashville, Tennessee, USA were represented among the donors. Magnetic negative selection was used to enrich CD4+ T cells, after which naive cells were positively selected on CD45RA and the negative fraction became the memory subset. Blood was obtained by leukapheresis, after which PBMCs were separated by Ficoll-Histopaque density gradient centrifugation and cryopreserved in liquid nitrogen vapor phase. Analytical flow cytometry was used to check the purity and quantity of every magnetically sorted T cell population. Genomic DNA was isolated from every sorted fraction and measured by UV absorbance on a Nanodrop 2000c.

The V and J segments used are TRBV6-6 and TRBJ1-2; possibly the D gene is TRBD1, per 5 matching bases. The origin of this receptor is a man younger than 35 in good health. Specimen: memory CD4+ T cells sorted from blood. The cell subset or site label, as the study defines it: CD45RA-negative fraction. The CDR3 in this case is CASSYSPRDSDGGYTF. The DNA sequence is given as TGTGCCAGCAGTTATTCACCCCGGGACTCTGACGGTGGCTACACCTTC.